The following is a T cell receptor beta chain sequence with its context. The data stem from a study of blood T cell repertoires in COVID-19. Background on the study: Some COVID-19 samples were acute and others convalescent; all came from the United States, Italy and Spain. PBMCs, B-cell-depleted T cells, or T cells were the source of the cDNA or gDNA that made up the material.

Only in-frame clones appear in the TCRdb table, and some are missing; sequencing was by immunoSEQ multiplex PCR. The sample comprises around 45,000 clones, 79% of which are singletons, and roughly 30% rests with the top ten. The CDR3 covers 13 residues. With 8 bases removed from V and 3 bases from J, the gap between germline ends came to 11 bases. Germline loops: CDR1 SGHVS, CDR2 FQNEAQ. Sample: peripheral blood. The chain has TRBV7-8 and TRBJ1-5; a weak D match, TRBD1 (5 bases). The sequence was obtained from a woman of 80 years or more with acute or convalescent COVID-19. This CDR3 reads CASGRGANQPQHF. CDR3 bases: TGTGCCAGCGGTCGAGGGGCCAATCAGCCCCAGCATTTT.